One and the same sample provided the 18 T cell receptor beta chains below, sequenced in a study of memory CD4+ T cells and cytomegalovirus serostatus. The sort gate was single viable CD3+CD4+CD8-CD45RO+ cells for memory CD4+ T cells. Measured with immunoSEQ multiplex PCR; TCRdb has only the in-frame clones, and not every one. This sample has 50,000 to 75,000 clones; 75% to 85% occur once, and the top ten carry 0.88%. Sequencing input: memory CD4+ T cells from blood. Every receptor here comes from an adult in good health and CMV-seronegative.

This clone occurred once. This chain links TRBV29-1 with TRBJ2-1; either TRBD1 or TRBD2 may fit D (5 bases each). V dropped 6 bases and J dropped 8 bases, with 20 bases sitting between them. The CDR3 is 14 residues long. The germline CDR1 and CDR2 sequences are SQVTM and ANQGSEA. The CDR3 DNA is TGCAGCGTCCTCCCTGGGACCATGGGCTATGAGCAGTTCTTC. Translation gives CSVLPGTMGYEQFF.

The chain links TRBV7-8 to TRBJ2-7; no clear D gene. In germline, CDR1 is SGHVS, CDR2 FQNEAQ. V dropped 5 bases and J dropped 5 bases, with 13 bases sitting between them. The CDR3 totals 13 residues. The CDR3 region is CASSHVLGNEQYF. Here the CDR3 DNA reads TGTGCCAGCAGCCACGTCTTGGGGAACGAGCAGTACTTC.

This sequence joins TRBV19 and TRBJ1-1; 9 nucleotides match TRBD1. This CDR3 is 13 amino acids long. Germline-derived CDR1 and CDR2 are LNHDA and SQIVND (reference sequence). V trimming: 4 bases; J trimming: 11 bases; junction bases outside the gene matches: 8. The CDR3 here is CASSREGQGSAFF. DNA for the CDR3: TGTGCCAGTAGTAGAGAGGGACAGGGTTCGGCTTTCTTT.

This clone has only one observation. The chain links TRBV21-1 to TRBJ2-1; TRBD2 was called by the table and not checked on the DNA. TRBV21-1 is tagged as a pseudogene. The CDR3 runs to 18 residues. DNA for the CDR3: TGTGCCAGCAGGAGGACAGGGGATCCGCCTAGCGGGAGTTTTGAGCAGTTCTTC. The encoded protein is CASRRTGDPPSGSFEQFF.

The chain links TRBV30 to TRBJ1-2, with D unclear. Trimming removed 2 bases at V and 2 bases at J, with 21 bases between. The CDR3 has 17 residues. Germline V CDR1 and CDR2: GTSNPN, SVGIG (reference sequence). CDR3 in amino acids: CAWSKAASITGNYGYTF. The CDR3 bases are TGTGCCTGGAGTAAGGCAGCATCGATCACCGGAAACTATGGCTACACCTTC.

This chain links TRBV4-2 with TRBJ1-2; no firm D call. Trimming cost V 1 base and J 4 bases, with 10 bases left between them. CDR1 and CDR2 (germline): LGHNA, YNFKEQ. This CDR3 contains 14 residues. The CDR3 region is CASSQGPEPYGYTF. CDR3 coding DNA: TGTGCCAGCAGCCAAGGTCCGGAACCCTATGGCTACACCTTC.

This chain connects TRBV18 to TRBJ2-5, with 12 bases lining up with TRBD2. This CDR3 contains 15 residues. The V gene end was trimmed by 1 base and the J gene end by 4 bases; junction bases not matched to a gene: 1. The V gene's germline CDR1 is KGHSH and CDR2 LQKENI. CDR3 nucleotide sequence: TGTGCCAGCTCACCACTACTAGCGGGAGGAGAGACCCAGTACTTC. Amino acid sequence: CASSPLLAGGETQYF.

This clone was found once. DNA for the CDR3: TGCGCCAGCAGCCCGGGACAGGGACGGAATTCACCCCTCCACTTT. It translates to CASSPGQGRNSPLHF. The J gene is TRBJ1-6, the V gene TRBV5-1; 9 positions agree with TRBD1. The CDR3 runs to 15 residues. Per germline, CDR1 SGHRS and CDR2 YFSETQ. Trimming removed 4 bases from V and 7 bases from J; junction bases left unmatched: 6.

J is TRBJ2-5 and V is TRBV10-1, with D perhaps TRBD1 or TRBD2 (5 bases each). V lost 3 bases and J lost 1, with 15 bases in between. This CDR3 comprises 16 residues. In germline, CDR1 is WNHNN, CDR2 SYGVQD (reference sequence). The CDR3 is CASSDSWDGSQETQYF. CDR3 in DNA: TGCGCCAGCAGTGACTCCTGGGACGGGTCCCAAGAGACCCAGTACTTC.

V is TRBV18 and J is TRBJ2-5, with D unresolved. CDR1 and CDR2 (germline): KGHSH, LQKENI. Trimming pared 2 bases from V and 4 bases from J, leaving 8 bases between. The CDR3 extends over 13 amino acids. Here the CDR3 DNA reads TGTGCCAGCTCACCAGGGCTTGGAGAGACCCAGTACTTC. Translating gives CASSPGLGETQYF.

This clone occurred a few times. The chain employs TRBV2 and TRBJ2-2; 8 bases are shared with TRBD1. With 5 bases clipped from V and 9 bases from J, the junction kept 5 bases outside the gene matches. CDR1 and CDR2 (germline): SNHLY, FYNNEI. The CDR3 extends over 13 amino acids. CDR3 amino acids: CASSKDRVRELFF. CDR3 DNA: TGTGCCAGCAGTAAGGACAGGGTCAGGGAGCTGTTTTTT.

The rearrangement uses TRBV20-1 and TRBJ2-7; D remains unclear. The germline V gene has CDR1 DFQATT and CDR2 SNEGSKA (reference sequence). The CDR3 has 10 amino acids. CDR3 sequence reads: CSMAESEQYF. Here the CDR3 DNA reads TGCAGCATGGCGGAATCCGAGCAGTACTTC.

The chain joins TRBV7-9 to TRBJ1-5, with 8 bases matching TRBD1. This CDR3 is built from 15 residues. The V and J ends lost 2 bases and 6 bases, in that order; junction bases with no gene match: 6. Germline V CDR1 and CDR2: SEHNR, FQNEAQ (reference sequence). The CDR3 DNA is TGTGCCAGCAGCTTATCAGGGGGCTGGGGTCAGCCCCAGCATTTT. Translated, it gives CASSLSGGWGQPQHF.

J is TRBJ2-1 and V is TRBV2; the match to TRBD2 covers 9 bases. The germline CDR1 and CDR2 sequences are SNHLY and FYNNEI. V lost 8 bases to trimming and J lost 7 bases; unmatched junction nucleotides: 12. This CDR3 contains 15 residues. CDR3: CASRGGLASGNEQFF. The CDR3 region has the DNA TGTGCCAGCCGCGGGGGACTAGCATCGGGAAATGAGCAGTTCTTC. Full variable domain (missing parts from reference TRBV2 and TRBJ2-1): EPEVTQTPSHQVTQMGQEVILRCVPISNHLYFYWYRQILGQKVEFLVSFYNNEISEKSEIFDDQFSVERPDGSNFTLKIRSTKLEDSAMYFCASRGGLASGNEQFFGPGTRLTVL.

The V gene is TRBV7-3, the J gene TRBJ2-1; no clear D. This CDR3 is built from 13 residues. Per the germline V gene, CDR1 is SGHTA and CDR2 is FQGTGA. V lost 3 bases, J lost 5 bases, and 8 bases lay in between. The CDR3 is CASSLGRNNEQFF. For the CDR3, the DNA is TGTGCCAGCAGCTTGGGAAGAAACAATGAGCAGTTCTTC.

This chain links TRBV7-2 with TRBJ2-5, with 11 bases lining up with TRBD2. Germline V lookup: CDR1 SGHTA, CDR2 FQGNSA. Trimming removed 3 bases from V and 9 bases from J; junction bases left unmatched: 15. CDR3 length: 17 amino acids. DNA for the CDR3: TGTGCCAGCAGCTTCTCTAGCGGGGGGCCGCAATCGTCGGCCCAGTACTTC. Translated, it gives CASSFSSGGPQSSAQYF.

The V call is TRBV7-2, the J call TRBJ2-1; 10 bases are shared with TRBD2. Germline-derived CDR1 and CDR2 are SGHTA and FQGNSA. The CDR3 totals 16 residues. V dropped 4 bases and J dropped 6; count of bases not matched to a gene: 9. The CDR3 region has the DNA TGTGCCAGCAGCTCCCCAAGCGGGGGGGGCTCCAATGAGCAGTTCTTC. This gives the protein CASSSPSGGGSNEQFF.

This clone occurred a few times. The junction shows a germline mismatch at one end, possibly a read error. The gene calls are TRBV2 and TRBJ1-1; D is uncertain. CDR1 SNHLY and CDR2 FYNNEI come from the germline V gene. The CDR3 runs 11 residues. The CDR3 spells CASSESWSVVF. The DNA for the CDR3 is TGTGCCAGCAGTGAATCCTGGAGCGTCGTCTTT.